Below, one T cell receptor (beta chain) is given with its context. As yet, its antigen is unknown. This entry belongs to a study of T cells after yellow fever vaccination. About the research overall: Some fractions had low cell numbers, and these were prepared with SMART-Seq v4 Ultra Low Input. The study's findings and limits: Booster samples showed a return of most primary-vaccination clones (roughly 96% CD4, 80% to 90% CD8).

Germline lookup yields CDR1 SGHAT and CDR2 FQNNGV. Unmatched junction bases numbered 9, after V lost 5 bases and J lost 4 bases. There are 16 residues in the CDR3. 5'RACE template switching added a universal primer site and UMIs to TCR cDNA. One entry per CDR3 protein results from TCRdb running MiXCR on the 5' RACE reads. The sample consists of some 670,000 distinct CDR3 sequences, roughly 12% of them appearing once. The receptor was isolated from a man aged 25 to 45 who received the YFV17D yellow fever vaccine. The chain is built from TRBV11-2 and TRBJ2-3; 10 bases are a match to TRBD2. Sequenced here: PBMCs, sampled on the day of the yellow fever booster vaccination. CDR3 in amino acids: CASSLTGTSAADTQYF. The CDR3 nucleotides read TGTGCCAGCAGCCTCACCGGGACTAGCGCCGCAGATACGCAGTATTTT. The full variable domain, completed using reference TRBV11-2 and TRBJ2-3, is EAGVAQSPRYKIIEKRQSVAFWCNPISGHATLYWYQQILGQGPKLLIQFQNNGVVDDSQLPKDRFSAERLKGVDSTLKIQPAKLEDSAVYLCASSLTGTSAADTQYFGPGTRLTVL.